The rows below give T cell receptor beta chains drawn from one sample of a study of blood T cell repertoires in COVID-19. Repertoires were generated with immunoSEQ multiplex PCR, while TCRdb's copy carries only in-frame clones and drops some. Of over 250,000 clones detected, 85% appear once; the ten largest clones hold roughly 14%. The material sequenced was peripheral blood. All receptors derive from a human donor in a cohort sampled during active COVID-19. The CDR3 runs from the conserved cysteine through the conserved F or W. Each record gives: D gene, clone size, J gene, V gene, CDR3 protein, CDR3 DNA. The D gene is left open where the match is weak. Part of the rows lack a size; the others show once, few, many or a class for expanded clones.

D: -; size: -; J: TRBJ1-6; V: TRBV4-1; CDR3: CASSQDGSGAWSPLHF; DNA: TGCGCCAGCAGCCAAGATGGGTCGGGTGCGTGGTCACCCCTCCACTTT
D: TRBD2; size: -; J: TRBJ2-1; V: TRBV4-2; CDR3: CASSRTTGTSGVNEQFF; DNA: TGTGCCAGCAGCCGTACTACCGGGACTAGCGGGGTCAATGAGCAGTTCTTC
D: TRBD2; size: -; J: TRBJ2-3; V: TRBV25-1; CDR3: CASSDSGRVTDTQYF; DNA: TGTGCCAGCAGTGATAGCGGGAGGGTCACAGATACGCAGTATTTT
D: TRBD2; size: once; J: TRBJ2-3; V: TRBV3-1/TRBV3-2; CDR3: CASSRKLAGEIDTQYF; DNA: TGTGCCAGCAGCCGCAAACTAGCGGGAGAAATAGATACGCAGTATTTT
D: -; size: -; J: TRBJ2-1; V: TRBV6-5; CDR3: CASSYSATRGNNEQFF; DNA: TGTGCCAGCAGTTACTCGGCGACTAGGGGAAACAATGAGCAGTTCTTC
D: TRBD2; size: -; J: TRBJ2-5; V: TRBV9; CDR3: CASSVSPGTSGQETQYF; DNA: TGTGCCAGCAGCGTCTCCCCCGGGACTAGCGGACAAGAGACCCAGTACTTC
D: TRBD1; size: -; J: TRBJ1-1; V: TRBV29-1; CDR3: CSVITGTGNTEAFF; DNA: TGCAGCGTAATAACCGGGACAGGGAACACTGAAGCTTTCTTT
D: TRBD1; size: once; J: TRBJ1-5; V: TRBV28; CDR3: CASMRQGTYSNQPQHF; DNA: TGTGCCAGCATGAGACAGGGGACTTATAGCAATCAGCCCCAGCATTTT
D: -; size: -; J: TRBJ2-5; V: TRBV18; CDR3: CASSPGASQETQYF; DNA: TGTGCCAGCTCACCTGGAGCGTCTCAGGAGACCCAGTACTTC
D: -; size: few; J: TRBJ2-7; V: TRBV2; CDR3: CASNQERLDEQYF; DNA: TGTGCCAGCAATCAGGAGCGGTTGGACGAGCAGTACTTC
D: TRBD1; size: -; J: TRBJ2-5; V: TRBV5-5; CDR3: CASSWGTGAVETQYF; DNA: TGTGCCAGCAGCTGGGGGACAGGGGCTGTAGAGACCCAGTACTTC
D: -; size: -; J: TRBJ2-7; V: TRBV30; CDR3: CAWSVTPSGEQYF; DNA: TGTGCCTGGAGTGTCACACCTTCGGGCGAGCAGTACTTC
D: TRBD2; size: -; J: TRBJ2-7; V: TRBV27; CDR3: CASALTSATYEQYF; DNA: TGTGCCAGCGCACTCACTAGCGCTACCTACGAGCAGTACTTC
D: TRBD1; size: -; J: TRBJ1-1; V: TRBV6-5; CDR3: CASFLRQGTTEAFF; DNA: TGTGCCAGCTTCTTAAGACAGGGGACCACTGAAGCTTTCTTT
D: -; size: -; J: TRBJ1-2; V: TRBV5-1; CDR3: CASSLGSQGSYGYTF; DNA: TGCGCCAGCAGCTTGGGGTCACAGGGCTCCTATGGCTACACCTTC
D: TRBD2; size: -; J: TRBJ2-3; V: TRBV5-1; CDR3: CASSLAGRLAGVGTDTQYF; DNA: TGCGCCAGCAGCTTGGCCGGTCGGCTAGCGGGAGTAGGTACAGATACGCAGTATTTT
D: TRBD1; size: -; J: TRBJ2-2; V: TRBV5-1; CDR3: CASSLGQGVTGELFF; DNA: TGCGCCAGCAGCTTGGGACAGGGCGTCACCGGGGAGCTGTTTTTT
D: TRBD2; size: -; J: TRBJ2-3; V: TRBV7-2; CDR3: CATAGLFTDTQYF; DNA: TGTGCCACCGCGGGACTATTCACAGATACGCAGTATTTT
D: TRBD1; size: -; J: TRBJ2-5; V: TRBV5-4; CDR3: CASSFQQGAGETQYF; DNA: TGTGCCAGCAGCTTTCAACAGGGGGCTGGAGAGACCCAGTACTTC
D: TRBD2; size: -; J: TRBJ2-2; V: TRBV3-1/TRBV3-2; CDR3: CASSHPAGAPNTGELFF; DNA: TGTGCCAGCAGCCATCCAGCGGGAGCCCCTAACACCGGGGAGCTGTTTTTT
D: TRBD2; size: -; J: TRBJ2-7; V: TRBV6-5; CDR3: CASIPGGSFNEQYF; DNA: TGTGCCAGCATCCCGGGAGGGAGTTTTAACGAGCAGTACTTC
D: TRBD2; size: -; J: TRBJ2-7; V: TRBV5-1; CDR3: CASSLDPGSGTSEQYF; DNA: TGCGCCAGCAGCTTGGATCCCGGAAGCGGGACGAGCGAGCAGTACTTC
D: -; size: once; J: TRBJ1-1; V: TRBV7-9; CDR3: CASSLSRNSYTEAFF; DNA: TGTGCCAGCAGCTTAAGTCGAAACTCATACACTGAAGCTTTCTTT
D: -; size: -; J: TRBJ2-7; V: TRBV7-8; CDR3: CASSLAARRGSYEQYF; DNA: TGTGCCAGCAGCTTAGCGGCCAGACGGGGCTCCTACGAGCAGTACTTC
D: TRBD1; size: -; J: TRBJ2-2; V: TRBV7-2; CDR3: CASSLQGASNTGELFF; DNA: TGTGCCAGCAGCCTACAGGGGGCGTCGAACACCGGGGAGCTGTTTTTT
D: -; size: -; J: TRBJ2-7; V: TRBV21-1; CDR3: CASSNTALSYEQYF; DNA: TGTGCCAGCAGCAACACAGCCCTCTCCTACGAGCAGTACTTC
D: -; size: -; J: TRBJ1-2; V: TRBV5-1; CDR3: CASSLSTGSGYGYTF; DNA: TGCGCCAGCAGCTTAAGTACAGGGTCTGGGTATGGCTACACCTTC
D: -; size: -; J: TRBJ1-1; V: TRBV21-1; CDR3: CASSSPRGSAWNTEAFF; DNA: TGTGCCAGCAGCAGCCCCAGGGGATCCGCGTGGAACACTGAAGCTTTCTTT
D: TRBD1; size: -; J: TRBJ2-7; V: TRBV6-1; CDR3: CASSEGQGIWRSYEQYF; DNA: TGTGCCAGCAGTGAGGGACAGGGGATTTGGCGGTCCTACGAGCAGTACTTC
D: TRBD1; size: -; J: TRBJ1-2; V: TRBV5-6; CDR3: CASSFQGANYGYTF; DNA: TGTGCCAGCAGCTTCCAGGGGGCTAACTATGGCTACACCTTC
D: -; size: once; J: TRBJ1-2; V: TRBV10-3; CDR3: CATLSGGSYYGYTF; DNA: TGTGCCACCCTAAGCGGGGGCTCTTACTATGGCTACACCTTC
D: TRBD1; size: -; J: TRBJ1-2; V: TRBV3-1/TRBV3-2; CDR3: CASSPLSGQGSYGYTF; DNA: TGTGCCAGCAGCCCCTTATCGGGACAGGGTAGCTATGGCTACACCTTC
D: -; size: once; J: TRBJ1-5; V: TRBV28; CDR3: CASSLESPVDQPQHF; DNA: TGTGCCAGCAGTTTAGAGTCGCCGGTGGATCAGCCCCAGCATTTT
D: -; size: -; J: TRBJ2-1; V: TRBV5-6; CDR3: CASNGVAVQGNEQFF; DNA: TGTGCCAGCAACGGGGTAGCGGTCCAGGGTAATGAGCAGTTCTTC
D: TRBD1; size: -; J: TRBJ1-5; V: TRBV28; CDR3: CASSLRTGGQHF; DNA: TGTGCCAGCAGTCTCAGGACAGGAGGCCAGCATTTT